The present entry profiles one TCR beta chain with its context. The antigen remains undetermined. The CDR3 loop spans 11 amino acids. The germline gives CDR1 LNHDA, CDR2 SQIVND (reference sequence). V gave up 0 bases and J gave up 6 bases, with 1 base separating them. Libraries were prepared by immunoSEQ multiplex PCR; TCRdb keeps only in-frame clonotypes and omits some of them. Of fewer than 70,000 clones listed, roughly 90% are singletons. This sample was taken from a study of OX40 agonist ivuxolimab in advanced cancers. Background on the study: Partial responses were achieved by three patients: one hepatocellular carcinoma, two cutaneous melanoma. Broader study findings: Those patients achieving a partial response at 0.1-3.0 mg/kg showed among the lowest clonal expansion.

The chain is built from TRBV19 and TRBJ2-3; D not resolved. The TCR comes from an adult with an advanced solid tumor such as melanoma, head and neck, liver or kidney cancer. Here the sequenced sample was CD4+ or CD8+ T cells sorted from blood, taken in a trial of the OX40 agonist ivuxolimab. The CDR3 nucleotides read TGTGCCAGTAGTATAGAGGATACGCAGTATTTT. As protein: CASSIEDTQYF.